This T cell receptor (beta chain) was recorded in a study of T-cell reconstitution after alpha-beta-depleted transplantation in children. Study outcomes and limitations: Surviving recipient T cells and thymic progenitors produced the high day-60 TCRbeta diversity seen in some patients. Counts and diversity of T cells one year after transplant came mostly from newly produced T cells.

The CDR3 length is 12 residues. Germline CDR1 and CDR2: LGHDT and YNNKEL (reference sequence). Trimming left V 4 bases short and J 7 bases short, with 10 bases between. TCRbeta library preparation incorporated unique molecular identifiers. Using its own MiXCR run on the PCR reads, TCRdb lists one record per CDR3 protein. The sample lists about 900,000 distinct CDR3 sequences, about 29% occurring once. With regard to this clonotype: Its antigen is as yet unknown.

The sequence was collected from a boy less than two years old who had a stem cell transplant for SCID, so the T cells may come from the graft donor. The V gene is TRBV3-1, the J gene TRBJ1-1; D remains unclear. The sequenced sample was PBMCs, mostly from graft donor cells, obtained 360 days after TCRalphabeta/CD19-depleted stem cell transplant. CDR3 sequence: CASSPLGGEAFF. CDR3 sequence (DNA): TGTGCCAGCAGCCCCCTTGGCGGTGAAGCTTTCTTT.